Sequencing of this T cell receptor (beta chain) was carried out in a study of T cells after yellow fever vaccination. This CDR3 region has 13 residues. The ends were cut back, 5 bases at V and 1 base at J, with 8 bases in the middle. Per the germline V gene, CDR1 is SGHAT and CDR2 is FQNNGV. TCRdb reprocessed the 5' RACE reads via MiXCR and lists one record per CDR3 protein. This table has over 120,000 distinct CDR3 sequences, 6.6% appearing once. This clonotype was counted at least ten times. The material sequenced was CD4+ T cells sorted from PBMCs, taken 10 days after the yellow fever booster vaccination. The clonotype was recovered from a man aged 25 to 40 who received the YFV17D yellow fever vaccine. This chain links TRBV11-2 with TRBJ2-5; the D is unclear. The CDR3 loop is CASSPNPQETQYF. The CDR3 nucleotides are TGTGCCAGCAGCCCCAACCCCCAAGAGACCCAGTACTTC. Looking up the rest from reference TRBV11-2 and TRBJ2-5 gives the full variable domain: EAGVAQSPRYKIIEKRQSVAFWCNPISGHATLYWYQQILGQGPKLLIQFQNNGVVDDSQLPKDRFSAERLKGVDSTLKIQPAKLEDSAVYLCASSPNPQETQYFGPGTRLLVL.